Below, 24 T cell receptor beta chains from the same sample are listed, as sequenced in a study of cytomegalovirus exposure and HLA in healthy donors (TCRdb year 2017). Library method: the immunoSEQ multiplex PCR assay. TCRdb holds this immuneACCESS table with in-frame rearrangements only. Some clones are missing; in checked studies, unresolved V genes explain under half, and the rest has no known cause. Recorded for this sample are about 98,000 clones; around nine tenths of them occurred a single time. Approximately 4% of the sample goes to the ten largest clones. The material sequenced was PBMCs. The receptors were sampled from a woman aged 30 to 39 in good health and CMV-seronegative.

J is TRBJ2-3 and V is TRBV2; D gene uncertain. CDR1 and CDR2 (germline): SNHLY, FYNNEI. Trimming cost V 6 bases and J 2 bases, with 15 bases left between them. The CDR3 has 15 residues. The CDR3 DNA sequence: TGTGCCAGCAGCCGTAGACTCGTCGACACAGATACGCAGTATTTT. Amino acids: CASSRRLVDTDTQYF.

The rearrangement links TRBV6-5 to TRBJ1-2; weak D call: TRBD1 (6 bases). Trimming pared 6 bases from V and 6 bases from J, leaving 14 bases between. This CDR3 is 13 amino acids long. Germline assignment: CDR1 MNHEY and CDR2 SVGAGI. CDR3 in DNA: TGTGCCAGCAGCACCCTCAGGGGTAATGGCTACACCTTC. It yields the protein CASSTLRGNGYTF.

The CDR3 region is CASSLGAGSSYNEQFF. The CDR3 DNA reads TGCGCCAGCAGCTTGGGGGCGGGGAGCTCCTACAATGAGCAGTTCTTC. The chain is built from TRBV5-1 and TRBJ2-1; tentative D call: TRBD2 (6 bases). The CDR3 has 16 amino acids. CDR1 and CDR2 from the germline V gene are SGHRS and YFSETQ. V shed 0 bases and J shed 0 bases, with 10 bases lying between them.

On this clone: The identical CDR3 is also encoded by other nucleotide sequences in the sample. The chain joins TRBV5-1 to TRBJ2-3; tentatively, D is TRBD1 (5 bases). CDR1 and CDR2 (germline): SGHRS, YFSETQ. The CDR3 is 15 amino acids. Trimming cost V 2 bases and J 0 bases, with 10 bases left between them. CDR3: CASSLRGTSTDTQYF. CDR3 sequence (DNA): TGCGCCAGCAGCTTAAGGGGAACTAGCACAGATACGCAGTATTTT.

CDR3 region: CASSTGPGVASEQYF. The CDR3 DNA is TGTGCCAGCAGCACTGGGCCGGGAGTGGCCTCCGAGCAGTACTTC. The chain links TRBV11-2 to TRBJ2-7; possibly TRBD2 for D (6 bases). The CDR3 sequence is 15 residues long. Germline assignment: CDR1 SGHAT and CDR2 FQNNGV. V was shortened by 5 bases and J by 6 bases, with 20 bases between the two germline ends.

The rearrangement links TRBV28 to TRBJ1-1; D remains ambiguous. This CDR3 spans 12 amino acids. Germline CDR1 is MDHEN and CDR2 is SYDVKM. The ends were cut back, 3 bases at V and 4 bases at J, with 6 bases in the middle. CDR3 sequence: CASSLSVTEAFF. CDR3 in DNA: TGTGCCAGCAGTTTGTCAGTCACTGAAGCTTTCTTT.

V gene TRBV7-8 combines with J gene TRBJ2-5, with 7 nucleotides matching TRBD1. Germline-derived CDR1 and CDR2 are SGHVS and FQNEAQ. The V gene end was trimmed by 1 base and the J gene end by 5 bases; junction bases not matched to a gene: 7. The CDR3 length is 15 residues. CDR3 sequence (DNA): TGTGCCAGCAGCTTAGAACAGGGGTTAAGGGAGACCCAGTACTTC. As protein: CASSLEQGLRETQYF.

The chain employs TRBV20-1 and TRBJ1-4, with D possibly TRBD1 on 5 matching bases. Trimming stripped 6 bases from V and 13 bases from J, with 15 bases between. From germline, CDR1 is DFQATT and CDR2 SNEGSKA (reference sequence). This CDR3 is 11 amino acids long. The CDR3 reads CSAKDNPLLFF. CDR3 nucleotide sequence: TGCAGTGCAAAGGACAATCCCCTACTGTTTTTT.

CDR3 bases: TGCGCCAGCAGCCCCGGACAGGGTGTGAACACTGAAGCTTTCTTT. As protein: CASSPGQGVNTEAFF. This chain links TRBV4-1 with TRBJ1-1, with 8 bases that match TRBD1. Germline V gene lookup returns CDR1 MGHRA and CDR2 YSYEKL. The CDR3 length is 15 residues. With V trimmed by 4 bases and J by 0 bases, 4 bases remained unmatched.

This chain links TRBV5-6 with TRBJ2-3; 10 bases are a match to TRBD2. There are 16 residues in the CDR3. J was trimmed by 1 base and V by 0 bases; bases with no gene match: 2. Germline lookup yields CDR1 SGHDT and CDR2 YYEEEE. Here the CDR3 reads CASSLVLAGGTDTQYF. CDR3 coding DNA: TGTGCCAGCAGCTTGGTGCTAGCGGGGGGCACAGATACGCAGTATTTT.

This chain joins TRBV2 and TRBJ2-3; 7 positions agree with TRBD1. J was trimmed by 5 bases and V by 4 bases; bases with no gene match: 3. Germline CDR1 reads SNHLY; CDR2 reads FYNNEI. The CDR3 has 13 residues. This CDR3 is CASSAQGLDTQYF. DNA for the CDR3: TGTGCCAGCAGTGCACAGGGGCTAGATACGCAGTATTTT.

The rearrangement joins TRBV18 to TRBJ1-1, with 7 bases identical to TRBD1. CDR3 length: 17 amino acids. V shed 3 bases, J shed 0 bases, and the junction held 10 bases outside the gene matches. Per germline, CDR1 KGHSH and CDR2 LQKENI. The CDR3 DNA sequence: TGTGCCAGCTCACCTTTCCCGGGACAGAGAATGAACACTGAAGCTTTCTTT. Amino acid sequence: CASSPFPGQRMNTEAFF.

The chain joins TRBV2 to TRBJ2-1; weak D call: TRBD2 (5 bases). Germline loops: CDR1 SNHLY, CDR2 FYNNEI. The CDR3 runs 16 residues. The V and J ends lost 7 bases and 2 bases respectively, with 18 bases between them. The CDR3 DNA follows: TGTGCCAGCAAGGAGGCCCGTGAGGTACCCTACAATGAGCAGTTCTTC. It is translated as CASKEAREVPYNEQFF.

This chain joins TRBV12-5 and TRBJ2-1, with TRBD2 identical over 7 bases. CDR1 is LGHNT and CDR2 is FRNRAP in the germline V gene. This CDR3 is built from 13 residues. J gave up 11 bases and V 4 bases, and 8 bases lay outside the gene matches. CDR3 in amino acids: CASGSPAGSQQFF. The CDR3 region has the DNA TGTGCTAGTGGTTCTCCAGCGGGATCGCAGCAGTTCTTC.

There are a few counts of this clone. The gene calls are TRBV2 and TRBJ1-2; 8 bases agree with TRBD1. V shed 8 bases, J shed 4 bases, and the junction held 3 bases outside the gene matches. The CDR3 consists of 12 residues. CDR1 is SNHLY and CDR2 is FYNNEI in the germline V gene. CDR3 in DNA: TGTGCCAGCCTAGGACAGGGCTATGGCTACACCTTC. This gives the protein CASLGQGYGYTF.

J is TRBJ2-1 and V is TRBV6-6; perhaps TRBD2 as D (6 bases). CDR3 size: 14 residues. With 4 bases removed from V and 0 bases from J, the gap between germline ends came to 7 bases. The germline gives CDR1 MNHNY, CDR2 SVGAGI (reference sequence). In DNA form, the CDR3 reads TGTGCCAGCAGTTCCGGGAGCTCCTACAATGAGCAGTTCTTC. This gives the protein CASSSGSSYNEQFF.

The CDR3: CASSRGTMNTEAFF. In nucleotides, the CDR3 is TGTGCCAGTAGCCGGGGGACCATGAACACTGAAGCTTTCTTT. This chain joins TRBV19 and TRBJ1-1, with D tentatively TRBD1 (5 bases). V was shortened by 6 bases and J by 0 bases, with 11 bases between the two germline ends. Per germline, CDR1 LNHDA and CDR2 SQIVND (reference sequence). The CDR3 consists of 14 residues.

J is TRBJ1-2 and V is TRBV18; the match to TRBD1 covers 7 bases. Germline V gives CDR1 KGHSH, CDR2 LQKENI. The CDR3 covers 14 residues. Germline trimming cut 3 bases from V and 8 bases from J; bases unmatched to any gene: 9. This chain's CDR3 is CASSPNKGAWGYTF. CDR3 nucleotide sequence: TGTGCCAGCTCACCCAACAAGGGGGCTTGGGGCTACACCTTC.

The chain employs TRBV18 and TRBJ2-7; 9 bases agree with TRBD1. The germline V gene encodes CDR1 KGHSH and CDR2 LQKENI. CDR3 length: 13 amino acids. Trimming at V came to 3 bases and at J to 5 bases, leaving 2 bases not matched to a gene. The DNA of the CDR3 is TGTGCCAGCTCACCGGACAGGGGTAACGAGCAGTACTTC. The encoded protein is CASSPDRGNEQYF.

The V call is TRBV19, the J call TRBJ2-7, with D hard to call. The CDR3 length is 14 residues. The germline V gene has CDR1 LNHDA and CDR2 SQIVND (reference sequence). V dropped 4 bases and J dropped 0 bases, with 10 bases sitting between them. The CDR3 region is CASSTRSSSYEQYF. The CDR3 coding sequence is TGTGCCAGTAGTACCCGATCCAGCTCCTACGAGCAGTACTTC. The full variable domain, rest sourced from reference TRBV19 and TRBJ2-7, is DGGITQSPKYLFRKEGQNVTLSCEQNLNHDAMYWYRQDPGQGLRLIYYSQIVNDFQKGDIAEGYSVSREKKESFPLTVTSAQKNPTAFYLCASSTRSSSYEQYFGPGTRLTVT.

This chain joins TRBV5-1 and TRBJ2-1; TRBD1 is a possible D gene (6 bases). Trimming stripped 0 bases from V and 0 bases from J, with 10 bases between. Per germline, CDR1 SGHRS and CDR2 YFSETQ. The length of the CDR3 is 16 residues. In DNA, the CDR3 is TGCGCCAGCAGCTTGGCCCGAGGGGGCTCCTACAATGAGCAGTTCTTC. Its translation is CASSLARGGSYNEQFF.

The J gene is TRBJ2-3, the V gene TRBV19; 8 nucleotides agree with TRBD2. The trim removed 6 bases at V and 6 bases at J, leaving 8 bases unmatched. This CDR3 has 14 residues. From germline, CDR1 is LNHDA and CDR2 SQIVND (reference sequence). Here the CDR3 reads CASSLGAGEDTQYF. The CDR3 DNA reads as TGTGCCAGTAGCCTAGGAGCGGGAGAGGATACGCAGTATTTT.

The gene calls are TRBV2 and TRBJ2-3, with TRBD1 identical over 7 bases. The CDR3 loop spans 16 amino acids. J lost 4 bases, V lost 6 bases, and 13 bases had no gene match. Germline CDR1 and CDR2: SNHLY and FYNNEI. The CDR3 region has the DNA TGTGCCAGCAGACTTACAGGGGCTGGGGTTTCAGATACGCAGTATTTT. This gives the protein CASRLTGAGVSDTQYF.

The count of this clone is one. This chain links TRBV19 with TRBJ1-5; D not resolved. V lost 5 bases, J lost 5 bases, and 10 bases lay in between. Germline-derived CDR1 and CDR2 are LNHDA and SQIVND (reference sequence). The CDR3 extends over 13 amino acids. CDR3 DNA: TGTGCCAGTAGTCGGCGGCCCTATCAGCCCCAGCATTTT. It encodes CASSRRPYQPQHF.